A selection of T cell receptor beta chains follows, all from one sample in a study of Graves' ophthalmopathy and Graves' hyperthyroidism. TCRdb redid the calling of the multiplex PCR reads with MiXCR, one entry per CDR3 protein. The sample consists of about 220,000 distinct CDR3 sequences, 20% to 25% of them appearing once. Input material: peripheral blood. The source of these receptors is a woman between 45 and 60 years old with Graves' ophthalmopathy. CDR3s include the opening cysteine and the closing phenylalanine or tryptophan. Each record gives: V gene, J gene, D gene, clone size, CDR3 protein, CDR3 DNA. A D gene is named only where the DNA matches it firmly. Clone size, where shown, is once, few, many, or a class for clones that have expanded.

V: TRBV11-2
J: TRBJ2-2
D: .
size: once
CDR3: CASSLGVTGANTGELFF
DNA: TGTGCCAGCAGCTTAGGGGTGACAGGAGCGAACACCGGGGAGCTGTTTTTT

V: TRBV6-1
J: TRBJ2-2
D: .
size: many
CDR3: CASSERWVDTGELFF
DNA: TGTGCCAGCAGTGAAAGGTGGGTCGACACCGGGGAGCTGTTTTTT

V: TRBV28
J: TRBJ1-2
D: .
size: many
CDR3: CASAGLSYGYTF
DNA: TGTGCCAGCGCCGGGTTGTCCTATGGCTACACCTTC

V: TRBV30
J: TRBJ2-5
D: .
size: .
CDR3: CAWSQMKTDQETQYF
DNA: TGTGCCTGGAGTCAAATGAAGACGGACCAAGAGACCCAGTACTTC

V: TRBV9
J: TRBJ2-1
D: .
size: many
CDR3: CASSVGASTNNEQFF
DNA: TGTGCCAGCAGCGTAGGGGCTTCTACAAACAATGAGCAGTTCTTC

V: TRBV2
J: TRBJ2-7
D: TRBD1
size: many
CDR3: CASSEAPDRFEQYF
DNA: TGTGCCAGCAGTGAAGCTCCGGACAGGTTCGAGCAGTACTTC

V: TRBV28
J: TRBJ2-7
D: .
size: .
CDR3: CASSPRSWEQYF
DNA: TGTGCCAGCTCCCCCCGCTCGTGGGAGCAGTACTTC

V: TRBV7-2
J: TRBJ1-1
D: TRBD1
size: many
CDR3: CASSPRQGTNTEAFF
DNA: TGTGCCAGCAGCCCACGACAGGGGACGAACACTGAAGCTTTCTTT

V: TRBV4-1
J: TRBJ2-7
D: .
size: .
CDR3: CASSQEGTDTYEQYF
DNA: TGCGCCAGCAGCCAAGAAGGGACCGACACCTACGAGCAGTACTTC

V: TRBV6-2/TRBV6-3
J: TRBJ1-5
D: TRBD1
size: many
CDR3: CASKGARDNQPQHF
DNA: TGTGCCAGCAAGGGGGCGCGGGACAATCAGCCCCAGCATTTT

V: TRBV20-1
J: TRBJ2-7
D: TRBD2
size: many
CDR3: CSALGGRSSYEQYF
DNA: TGCAGTGCTTTGGGCGGGAGATCTTCCTACGAGCAGTACTTC

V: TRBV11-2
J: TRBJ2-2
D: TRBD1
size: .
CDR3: CASSLGTGDRELFF
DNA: TGTGCCAGCAGCTTAGGGACAGGGGACCGGGAGCTGTTTTTT

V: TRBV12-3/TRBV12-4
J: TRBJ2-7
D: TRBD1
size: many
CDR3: CASGRTGVGGEQYF
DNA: TGTGCCAGCGGGAGGACAGGGGTTGGCGGCGAGCAGTACTTC

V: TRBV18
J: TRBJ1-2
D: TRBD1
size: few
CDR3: CASSPARTGFGYTF
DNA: TGTGCCAGCTCACCCGCGAGGACAGGGTTTGGCTACACCTTC

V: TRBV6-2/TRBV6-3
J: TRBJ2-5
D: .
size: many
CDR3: CASTTPLDFPETQYF
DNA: TGTGCCAGCACTACTCCCCTGGACTTCCCGGAGACCCAGTACTTC

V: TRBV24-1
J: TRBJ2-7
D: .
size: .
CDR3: CATRQGHEQYF
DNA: TGTGCCACCAGACAGGGTCACGAGCAGTACTTC

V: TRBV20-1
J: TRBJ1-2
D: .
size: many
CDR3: CSAPLPASYGYTF
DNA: TGCAGTGCTCCCCTGCCGGCGAGCTATGGCTACACCTTC